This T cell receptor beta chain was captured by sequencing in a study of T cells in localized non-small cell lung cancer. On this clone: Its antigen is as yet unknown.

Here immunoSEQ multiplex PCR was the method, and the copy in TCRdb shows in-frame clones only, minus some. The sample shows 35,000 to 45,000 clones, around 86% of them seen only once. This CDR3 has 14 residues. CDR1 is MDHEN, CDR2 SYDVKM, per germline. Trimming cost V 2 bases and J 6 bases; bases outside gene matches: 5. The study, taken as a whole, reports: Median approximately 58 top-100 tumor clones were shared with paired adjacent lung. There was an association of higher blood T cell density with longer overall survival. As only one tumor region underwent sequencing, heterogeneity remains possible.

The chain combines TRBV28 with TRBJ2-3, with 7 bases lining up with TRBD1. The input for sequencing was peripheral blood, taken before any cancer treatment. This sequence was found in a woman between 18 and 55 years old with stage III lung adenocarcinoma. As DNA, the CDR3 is TGTGCCAGCAGTTTAAAGGGGGCCGGGGATACGCAGTATTTT. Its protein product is CASSLKGAGDTQYF.